The 23 T cell receptor beta chains below come from one sample, sequenced in a study of blood T cell repertoires in COVID-19. Sequencing used immunoSEQ multiplex PCR; TCRdb keeps in-frame clones, though not all of them. The repertoire holds roughly 250,000 clones, with roughly 90% as singletons. Material for sequencing was PBMCs or T cells enriched from blood (not recorded which). These receptors all stem from a woman in her twenties or thirties with acute COVID-19.

The chain employs TRBV18 and TRBJ2-1, with no clear D. This CDR3 is built from 17 residues. In germline, CDR1 is KGHSH, CDR2 LQKENI. V was pared by 1 base and J by 0 bases, with 13 bases between. CDR3 region: CASSPLSAPTSYNEQFF. In nucleotides, the CDR3 is TGTGCCAGCTCACCACTCTCCGCACCTACCTCCTACAATGAGCAGTTCTTC. The full variable domain, with the rest looked up from reference TRBV18 and TRBJ2-1, is NAGVMQNPRHLVRRRGQEARLRCSPMKGHSHVYWYRQLPEEGLKFMVYLQKENIIDESGMPKERFSAEFPKEGPSILRIQQVVRGDSAAYFCASSPLSAPTSYNEQFFGPGTRLTVL.

The V and J genes are TRBV27 and TRBJ1-5; D gene unclear. V was cut by 5 bases and J by 2 bases, with 13 bases left in between. The CDR3 consists of 15 residues. Germline CDR1 MNHEY, CDR2 SMNVEV (reference sequence). The CDR3 DNA is TGTGCCAGCAGTCTTCGTTATGGGCGCAATCAGCCCCAGCATTTT. Protein: CASSLRYGRNQPQHF.

The chain has TRBV6-5 and TRBJ2-5; no reliable D call. The V gene lost 5 bases and the J gene lost 4 bases, with 5 bases spanning the gap. CDR1 MNHEY and CDR2 SVGAGI come from the germline V gene. The CDR3 runs 11 residues. The CDR3 region is CASSNGETQYF. Here the CDR3 DNA reads TGTGCCAGCAGTAACGGAGAGACCCAGTACTTC.

The chain links TRBV7-2 to TRBJ2-7, with 8 bases fitting TRBD2. V was pared by 5 bases and J by 0 bases, with 12 bases of the junction left unmatched. Per germline, CDR1 SGHTA and CDR2 FQGNSA. CDR3 length equals 17 residues. The CDR3 sequence: CASSTRPSSGHSYEQYF. CDR3 in DNA: TGTGCCAGCAGCACTAGACCCTCTAGCGGGCACTCCTACGAGCAGTACTTC. The full variable domain, with the rest looked up from reference TRBV7-2 and TRBJ2-7, is GAGVSQSPSNKVTEKGKDVELRCDPISGHTALYWYRQSLGQGLEFLIYFQGNSAPDKSGLPSDRFSAERTGGSVSTLTIQRTQQEDSAVYLCASSTRPSSGHSYEQYFGPGTRLTVT.

The chain has TRBV28 and TRBJ2-1, with 10 positions matching TRBD1. CDR3 length equals 15 residues. V trimming: 5 bases; J trimming: 7 bases; junction bases outside the gene matches: 8. Germline values: CDR1 MDHEN, CDR2 SYDVKM. The CDR3 spells CASSRRQGAGNEQFF. The CDR3 DNA is TGTGCCAGCAGTCGGAGACAGGGGGCTGGGAATGAGCAGTTCTTC. The full variable domain, in which reference TRBV28 and TRBJ2-1 provide the parts outside the CDR3, is DVKVTQSSRYLVKRTGEKVFLECVQDMDHENMFWYRQDPGLGLRLIYFSYDVKMKEKGDIPEGYSVSREKKERFSLILESASTNQTSMYLCASSRRQGAGNEQFFGPGTRLTVL.

V is TRBV25-1 and J is TRBJ2-2, with D possibly being TRBD1 (5 bases). V was clipped by 7 bases and J by 0 bases, with 9 bases between them. CDR1 and CDR2 from the germline V gene are MGHDK and SYGVNS. The CDR3 extends over 14 amino acids. The CDR3, as DNA: TGTGCCAGCAACGGACAAACGAACACCGGGGAGCTGTTTTTT. This codes for CASNGQTNTGELFF.

This clone was seen a single time. The chain carries TRBV11-2 and TRBJ2-3; 8 positions match TRBD1. V trimming: 5 bases; J trimming: 2 bases; junction bases outside the gene matches: 3. The CDR3 loop spans 14 amino acids. The germline V gene encodes CDR1 SGHAT and CDR2 FQNNGV. CDR3 loop: CASSLDRATDTQYF. DNA of the CDR3: TGTGCCAGCAGCCTGGACAGGGCCACAGATACGCAGTATTTT. Together with reference TRBV11-2 and TRBJ2-3, the CDR3 gives the full variable domain: EAGVAQSPRYKIIEKRQSVAFWCNPISGHATLYWYQQILGQGPKLLIQFQNNGVVDDSQLPKDRFSAERLKGVDSTLKIQPAKLEDSAVYLCASSLDRATDTQYFGPGTRLTVL.

The chain combines TRBV28 with TRBJ2-5, with D tentatively TRBD1 (6 bases). V was clipped by 6 bases and J by 2 bases, with 13 bases between them. Germline CDR1 MDHEN, CDR2 SYDVKM. This CDR3 has 14 amino acids. The DNA for the CDR3 is TGTGCCAGCAGCATTATGGACAGTCAAGAGACCCAGTACTTC. It yields the protein CASSIMDSQETQYF.

The chain links TRBV6-5 to TRBJ2-2; D ambiguous. V lost 8 bases, J lost 1 base, and 5 bases lay in between. The CDR3 contains 12 residues. Per germline, CDR1 MNHEY and CDR2 SVGAGI. The CDR3 DNA reads as TGTGCCAGCCGCGAGAACACCGGGGAGCTGTTTTTT. Protein sequence: CASRENTGELFF.

The V call is TRBV9, the J call TRBJ2-3; D possibly corresponds to TRBD2 (6 bases). Germline assignment: CDR1 SGDLS and CDR2 YYNGEE. The V gene lost 0 bases and the J gene lost 1 base, with 12 bases spanning the gap. The CDR3 sequence is 16 residues long. CDR3 sequence (DNA): TGTGCCAGCAGCGTAGGGCATCAGCGGGGCACAGATACGCAGTATTTT. This codes for CASSVGHQRGTDTQYF.

This chain joins TRBV5-1 and TRBJ2-7; D is ambiguous. Deletions cut 0 bases from V and 7 bases from J, with 11 bases between. CDR3 length: 13 amino acids. Germline CDR1 is SGHRS and CDR2 is YFSETQ. Here the CDR3 reads CASSLEVLAEQYF. As DNA, the CDR3 is TGCGCCAGCAGCTTGGAAGTATTAGCTGAGCAGTACTTC.

The chain couples TRBV30 to TRBJ1-5; the D gene is possibly TRBD1 (5 bases). Germline-derived CDR1 and CDR2 are GTSNPN and SVGIG (reference sequence). V gave up 5 bases and J gave up 5 bases, with 19 bases separating them. CDR3 length equals 15 residues. This CDR3 reads CAWGADDRLHQPQHF. The CDR3 nucleotides read TGTGCCTGGGGGGCGGATGACCGACTCCATCAGCCCCAGCATTTT. The full variable domain, in which reference TRBV30 and TRBJ1-5 provide the parts outside the CDR3, is SQTIHQWPATLVQPVGSPLSLECTVEGTSNPNLYWYRQAAGRGLQLLFYSVGIGQISSEVPQNLSASRPQDRQFILSSKKLLLSDSGFYLCAWGADDRLHQPQHFGDGTRLSIL.

For the CDR3, the DNA is TGTGCCAGTCGTCCGAAACTAGACTCCCATGGCTACACCTTC. This codes for CASRPKLDSHGYTF. The chain links TRBV19 to TRBJ1-2; D is uncertain. Germline V lookup: CDR1 LNHDA, CDR2 SQIVND (reference sequence). There are 14 residues in the CDR3. Trimming removed 8 bases from V and 6 bases from J, with 19 bases in between.

V usage is TRBV25-1 and J usage is TRBJ2-7; possibly TRBD1 for D (5 bases). Trimming took 2 bases from V and 5 from J, leaving 10 bases between them. CDR3 size: 13 residues. From germline, CDR1 is MGHDK and CDR2 SYGVNS. Here the CDR3 reads CASSEPPRDEQYF. The CDR3 DNA follows: TGTGCCAGCAGTGAACCTCCCAGGGACGAGCAGTACTTC.

The V and J genes are TRBV6-5 and TRBJ1-1, with 8 bases fitting TRBD1. Germline CDR1 reads MNHEY; CDR2 reads SVGAGI. This CDR3 comprises 13 residues. The V segment lost 6 bases and the J segment 4 bases; nucleotides outside the gene matches: 4. The DNA of the CDR3 is TGTGCCAGCAGGGACAGGGCCGCCACTGAAGCTTTCTTT. Encoded protein: CASRDRAATEAFF.

CDR3: CASSPNKNTEAFF. The DNA of the CDR3 is TGTGCCAGCAGTCCCAACAAGAACACTGAAGCTTTCTTT. This rearrangement joins TRBV28 to TRBJ1-1, with no clear D. V was cut by 5 bases and J by 1 base, with 8 bases left in between. The germline V gene has CDR1 MDHEN and CDR2 SYDVKM. The CDR3 runs 13 residues.

The V call is TRBV7-6, the J call TRBJ2-2; 7 bases map to TRBD1. Germline assignment: CDR1 SGHVS and CDR2 FNYEAQ. V was pared by 5 bases and J by 6 bases, with 12 bases of the junction left unmatched. The CDR3 covers 16 residues. CDR3 in DNA: TGTGCCAGCAGCACCTACGACAGGGCGGCCGCCGGGGAGCTGTTTTTT. Its protein is CASSTYDRAAAGELFF.

J is TRBJ1-5 and V is TRBV28; 8 bases fit TRBD1. After removal of 4 bases from V and 2 bases from J, the junction contained 10 bases not matched to a gene. The CDR3 runs to 17 residues. Germline V gives CDR1 MDHEN, CDR2 SYDVKM. The CDR3 reads CASSSRDRLTGNQPQHF. CDR3 DNA: TGTGCCAGCAGTTCCCGGGACAGGTTAACGGGCAATCAGCCCCAGCATTTT.

This clone was seen a few times. The chain has TRBV28 and TRBJ1-5; D is undetermined. CDR1 is MDHEN and CDR2 is SYDVKM in the germline V gene. The CDR3 loop spans 15 amino acids. The V gene lost 4 bases and the J gene lost 0 bases, with 10 bases spanning the gap. The CDR3 nucleotides are TGTGCCAGCAGTTGGTTCCGAGATAGCAATCAGCCCCAGCATTTT. It yields the protein CASSWFRDSNQPQHF.

The chain carries TRBV28 and TRBJ2-5; 7 bases fit TRBD1. The CDR3 runs 14 residues. Germline CDR1 reads MDHEN; CDR2 reads SYDVKM. The V segment lost 7 bases and the J segment 4 bases; nucleotides outside the gene matches: 9. This chain's CDR3 is CASTESTGAETQYF. CDR3 coding DNA: TGTGCCAGCACTGAGTCTACAGGGGCAGAGACCCAGTACTTC.

The V call is TRBV19, the J call TRBJ2-2, with no clear D. With 2 bases removed from V and 1 base from J, the gap between germline ends came to 5 bases. The germline V gene has CDR1 LNHDA and CDR2 SQIVND (reference sequence). This CDR3 has 14 residues. The CDR3 is CASSINRNTGELFF. The CDR3 DNA sequence: TGTGCCAGTAGTATAAACAGGAACACCGGGGAGCTGTTTTTT.

This clone was counted between two and nine times. The gene calls are TRBV7-9 and TRBJ1-1; D unclear. Germline V CDR1 and CDR2: SEHNR, FQNEAQ (reference sequence). V lost 1 base and J lost 0, with 6 bases in between. CDR3 length equals 14 residues. The CDR3 DNA is TGTGCCAGCAGCTTAGTCTCCGTGAACACTGAAGCTTTCTTT. Translated: CASSLVSVNTEAFF.

The rearrangement uses TRBV10-3 and TRBJ1-1; D is undetermined. Germline values: CDR1 ENHRY, CDR2 SYGVKD. Trimming left V 2 bases short and J 2 bases short, with 9 bases between. The CDR3 consists of 14 residues. The chain's CDR3 is CAISEPSGNTEAFF. The CDR3 nucleotides are TGTGCCATCAGTGAGCCTTCCGGTAACACTGAAGCTTTCTTT.